This T cell receptor (beta chain) was recovered during a study of blood T cells in healthy people across ages. Whole-study context: In model experiments, template switching was able to capture about one barcoded beta molecule for every two T cells that were present. Regarding the study as a whole: With unsorted PBMCs, a conclusive comparison of naive versus antigen-experienced cells was not possible. The fall in TCR beta diversity per million T cells was roughly linear with age.

Researchers report isolating at least 6 million PBMCs per sample. This clonotype was counted ten times or more. As yet, its antigen is unknown. CDR3 length equals 14 residues. Germline assignment: CDR1 SGHRS and CDR2 YFSETQ. V was clipped by 4 bases and J by 4 bases, with 13 bases between them. The authors ran a second PCR of about 6 to 11 cycles using a sample-barcoded 5' primer and a J-beta primer mix. Each CDR3 protein is one row after TCRdb ran MiXCR on the 5' RACE reads. This sample carries about 1.4 million distinct CDR3 sequences, 55% to 75% of them seen once, and the ten largest clones take 6.5% to 8%.

Sequenced: blood. This sequence joins TRBV5-1 and TRBJ2-3; a possible D gene is TRBD2 (5 bases). This clonotype originated in a man aged 18-30 years in good health. CDR3 DNA: TGCGCCAGCAGCCCGGGTAGCGTCGCAGATACGCAGTATTTT. This encodes CASSPGSVADTQYF.